Reported below is one T cell receptor beta chain. TCRdb ran MiXCR on the PCR reads and lists one entry per CDR3 protein. Of approximately 7,800 distinct CDR3 sequences listed, about 47% are singletons. The data stem from a study of immune characterization of retroperitoneal liposarcoma. Trimming at V came to 5 bases and at J to 10 bases, leaving 5 bases not matched to a gene. The CDR3 is 13 amino acids. Germline-derived CDR1 and CDR2 are MNHEY and SVGEGT. The TCR sequence derives from a male donor with retroperitoneal liposarcoma. What was sequenced was tumor tissue. The chain is built from TRBV6-2 or TRBV6-3 and TRBJ1-6, with 7 bases lining up with TRBD1. CDR3 bases: TGTGCCAGCAGTGACAGGGTTGGATCACCCCTCCACTTT. The encoded protein is CASSDRVGSPLHF.